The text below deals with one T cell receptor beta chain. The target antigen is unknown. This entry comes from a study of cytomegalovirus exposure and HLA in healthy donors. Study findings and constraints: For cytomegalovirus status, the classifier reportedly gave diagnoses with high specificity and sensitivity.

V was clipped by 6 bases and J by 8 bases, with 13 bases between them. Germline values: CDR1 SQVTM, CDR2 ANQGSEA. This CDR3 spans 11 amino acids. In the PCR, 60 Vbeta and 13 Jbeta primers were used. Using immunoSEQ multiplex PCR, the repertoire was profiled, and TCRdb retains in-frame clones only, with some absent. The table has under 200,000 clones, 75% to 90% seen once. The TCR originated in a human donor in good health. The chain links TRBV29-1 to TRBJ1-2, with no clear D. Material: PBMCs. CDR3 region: CSVMDGGGYTF. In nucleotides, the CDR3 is TGCAGCGTCATGGACGGAGGAGGCTACACCTTC.